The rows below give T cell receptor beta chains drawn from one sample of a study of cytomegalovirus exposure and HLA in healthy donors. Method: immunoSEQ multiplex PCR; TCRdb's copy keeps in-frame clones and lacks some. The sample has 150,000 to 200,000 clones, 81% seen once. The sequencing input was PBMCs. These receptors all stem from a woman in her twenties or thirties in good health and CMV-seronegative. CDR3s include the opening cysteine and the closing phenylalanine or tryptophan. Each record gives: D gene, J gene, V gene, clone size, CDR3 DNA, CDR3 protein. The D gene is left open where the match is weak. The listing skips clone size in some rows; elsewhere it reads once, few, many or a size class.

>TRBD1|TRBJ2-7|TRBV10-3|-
TGTGCCATCAGTGAGTCCGGACAGGGTGAGCAGTACTTC
CAISESGQGEQYF
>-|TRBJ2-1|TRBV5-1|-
TGCGCCAGCAGTCCAACCTCGGGACACAATTACAATGAGCAGTTCTTC
CASSPTSGHNYNEQFF
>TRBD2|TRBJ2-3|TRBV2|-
TGTGCCAGCCCCCTTGCGGGGGGGCACGAGTACGATACGCAGTATTTT
CASPLAGGHEYDTQYF
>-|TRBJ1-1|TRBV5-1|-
TGCGCCAGCAGGGCGGAGGCCGCCGGGACTGAAGCTTTCTTT
CASRAEAAGTEAFF
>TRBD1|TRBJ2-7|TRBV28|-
TGTGCCAGCAGTACAGGGGGCTACGAGCAGTACTTC
CASSTGGYEQYF
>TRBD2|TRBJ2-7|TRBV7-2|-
TGTGCCAGCAGCCCTGCGGGAGCAGGGCGGTCGAAGCAGTACTTC
CASSPAGAGRSKQYF
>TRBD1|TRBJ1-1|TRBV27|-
TGTGCCAGCAGTTTAACCACAGGGGGCGTCACTGAAGCTTTCTTT
CASSLTTGGVTEAFF
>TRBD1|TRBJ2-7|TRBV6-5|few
TGTGCCAGCAGTTCCCAAATGACAGGGGCCTACGAGCAGTACTTC
CASSSQMTGAYEQYF
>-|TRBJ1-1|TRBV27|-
TGTGCCAGCAGTTTACAGGGGCGTAGGACTGAAGCTTTCTTT
CASSLQGRRTEAFF
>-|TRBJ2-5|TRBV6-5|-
TGTGCCAGCAGTGAGGGTTTAAAGACCCAGTACTTC
CASSEGLKTQYF
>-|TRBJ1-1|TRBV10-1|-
TGCGCCAGCAGTGACGCCGCCTCGCAGGGTCACACTGAAGCTTTCTTT
CASSDAASQGHTEAFF
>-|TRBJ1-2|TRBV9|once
TGTGCCAGCAGCGTAAGGGACAATTATTCTGGCTACACCTTC
CASSVRDNYSGYTF
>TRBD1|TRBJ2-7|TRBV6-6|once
TGTGCCAGCAGTTCATCGACAGGGGCCTCCTACGAGCAGTACTTC
CASSSSTGASYEQYF
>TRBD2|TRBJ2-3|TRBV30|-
TGTGCCTGGAGGCTAGCGGGAGCTCCAGATACGCAGTATTTT
CAWRLAGAPDTQYF
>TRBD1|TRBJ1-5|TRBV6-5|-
TGTGCCAGCAGTGTGGACAGGGGAAGCAATCAGCCCCAGCATTTT
CASSVDRGSNQPQHF
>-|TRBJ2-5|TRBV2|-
TGTGCCAGCAAAGCGGAACGGGGGGAGACCCAGTACTTC
CASKAERGETQYF
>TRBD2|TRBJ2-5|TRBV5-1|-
TGCGCCAGCAGTGGGACTAGCGGGAGTGAGACCCAGTACTTC
CASSGTSGSETQYF
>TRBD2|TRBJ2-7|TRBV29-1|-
TGCAGCGTCAATGACCAAAAAGGACTAGCGGGAGGGACTTACGAGCAGTACTTC
CSVNDQKGLAGGTYEQYF
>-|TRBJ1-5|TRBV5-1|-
TGCGCCAGCAGCTTGGCTTCGGGAGAGAATCAGCCCCAGCATTTT
CASSLASGENQPQHF
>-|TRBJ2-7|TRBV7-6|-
TGTGCCAGCAGCTTATCCAGGGTAGCCCACGAGCAGTACTTC
CASSLSRVAHEQYF
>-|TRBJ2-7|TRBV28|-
TGTGCCAGCACCCTGGGGCAGATGACCTACGAGCAGTACTTC
CASTLGQMTYEQYF
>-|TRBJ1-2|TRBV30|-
TGTGCCTGGAGTGGGTCTCCGGGGATATATGGCTACACCTTC
CAWSGSPGIYGYTF
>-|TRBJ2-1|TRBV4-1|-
TGCGCCAGCAGCCAAGATTTGAGCCGGGGGGAGCAGTTCTTC
CASSQDLSRGEQFF
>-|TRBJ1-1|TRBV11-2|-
TGTGCCAGCAGCCCCCAACCAGGGCTGGGAGCTTTCTTT
CASSPQPGLGAFF
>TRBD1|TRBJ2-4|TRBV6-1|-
TGTGCCAGCAGTCACGGACAGGACCTAAACATTCAGTACTTC
CASSHGQDLNIQYF
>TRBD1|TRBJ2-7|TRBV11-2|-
TGTGCCAGCAGCTTAGGCCCCATACAGGGGAGTAAGTTGGGCGAGCAGTACTTC
CASSLGPIQGSKLGEQYF
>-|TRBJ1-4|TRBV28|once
TGTGCCAGCAGTTTGACAGATAAGGATGAAAAACTGTTTTTT
CASSLTDKDEKLFF
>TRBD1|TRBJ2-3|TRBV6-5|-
TGTGCCAGCAGTCCGATGACAGGGCGGCGAGATACGCAGTATTTT
CASSPMTGRRDTQYF
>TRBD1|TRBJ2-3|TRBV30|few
TGTGCCTGGAGTGGAGGGGGCTGGGATACGCAGTATTTT
CAWSGGGWDTQYF
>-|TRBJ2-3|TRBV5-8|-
TGTGCCAGCAGCTTGAGGCTGATGGGCGGGGGCACAGATACGCAGTATTTT
CASSLRLMGGGTDTQYF
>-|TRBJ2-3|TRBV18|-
TGTGCCAGCTCACCGAGGCTCACAGATACGCAGTATTTT
CASSPRLTDTQYF
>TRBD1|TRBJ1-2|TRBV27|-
TGTGCCAGCAGTCCGGACAGGGGCTATGGCTACACCTTC
CASSPDRGYGYTF